The next 10 T cell receptor beta chains were all read from a single sample in a study of molecular identifiers for immune sequencing clone quantification. TCRdb re-analysed the PCR reads in MiXCR, keeping a single row per CDR3 protein. The table records about half a million distinct CDR3 sequences, 20% to 25% of them present only once. Sample: naive CD8+ T cells from blood, with Jurkat cell RNA spiked in. Subset in this sample: FACS-sorted CD8+CD4-CCR7+CD45RA+ naive T cells. All receptors derive from a human donor in good health. Some libraries in this study had Jurkat cell RNA spiked in.

This sequence joins TRBV2 and TRBJ2-5; tentatively, D is TRBD1 or TRBD2 (5 bases each). V was cut by 6 bases and J by 2 bases, with 13 bases left in between. CDR1 SNHLY and CDR2 FYNNEI come from the germline V gene. The CDR3 has 14 amino acids. This CDR3 reads CASRVVGPQETQYF. The CDR3 DNA sequence: TGTGCCAGCAGGGTGGTGGGACCGCAAGAGACCCAGTACTTC.

In this sample, this clonotype turned up a few times. The chain employs TRBV5-1 and TRBJ1-1; the match to TRBD1 covers 7 bases. CDR3 size: 12 residues. Germline CDR1 SGHRS, CDR2 YFSETQ. Trimming at V came to 5 bases and at J to 6 bases, leaving 4 bases not matched to a gene. This CDR3 is CASRDQGAEAFF. As DNA, the CDR3 is TGCGCCAGCAGAGATCAGGGGGCTGAAGCTTTCTTT.

This clonotype was seen repeatedly, ten times or more. The chain couples TRBV7-9 to TRBJ1-1, with 9 bases identical to TRBD1. This CDR3 is 15 amino acids long. V dropped 5 bases and J dropped 14; count of bases not matched to a gene: 18. CDR1 SEHNR and CDR2 FQNEAQ come from the germline V gene (reference sequence). The CDR3 DNA follows: TGTGCCAGCAGCCCCAGGACAGGGGCCTCTTGGGATTCGTTCTTT. Translated: CASSPRTGASWDSFF.

The V call is TRBV19, the J call TRBJ2-3; D possibly corresponds to TRBD2 (6 bases). Germline V gene data show CDR1 as LNHDA and CDR2 as SQIVND (reference sequence). The V and J ends lost 10 bases and 1 base respectively, with 18 bases between them. This CDR3 has 15 residues. The CDR3 spells CATKPREEGTDTQYF. CDR3 nucleotides: TGTGCCACCAAACCCAGGGAGGAGGGCACAGATACGCAGTATTTT.

The chain links TRBV20-1 to TRBJ1-1; TRBD1 might be the D (5 bases). V was cut by 1 base and J by 5 bases, with 14 bases left in between. The CDR3 loop spans 14 amino acids. Germline V gene lookup returns CDR1 DFQATT and CDR2 SNEGSKA (reference sequence). The chain's CDR3 is CSARVFGGMTEAFF. Here the CDR3 DNA reads TGCAGTGCTAGAGTTTTCGGGGGGATGACTGAAGCTTTCTTT.

This clonotype has a count of ten or more. This chain connects TRBV4-1 to TRBJ1-6; D is unresolved. This CDR3 region has 13 residues. Germline V gene data show CDR1 as MGHRA and CDR2 as YSYEKL. Trimming shortened V by 0 bases and J by 9 bases, and 6 bases separated the two germline ends. The CDR3 here is CASSQELTSPLHF. In DNA, the CDR3 is TGCGCCAGCAGCCAAGAGTTGACTTCACCCCTCCACTTT.

This chain connects TRBV6-4 to TRBJ1-1, with unresolved D. CDR1 is MRHNA, CDR2 SNTAGT, per germline. The CDR3 totals 10 residues. Trimming removed 2 bases at V and 6 bases at J, with 1 base between. CDR3 residues: CASSDPEAFF. Written as DNA, the CDR3 is TGTGCCAGCAGTGACCCTGAAGCTTTCTTT.

The chain couples TRBV7-9 to TRBJ2-7, with D tentatively TRBD1 or TRBD2 (5 bases each). This CDR3 is built from 16 residues. V was shortened by 5 bases and J by 2 bases, with 19 bases between the two germline ends. Germline V CDR1 and CDR2: SEHNR, FQNEAQ (reference sequence). CDR3 region: CASSGGEAGTTYEQYF. The CDR3 coding sequence is TGTGCCAGCAGCGGGGGAGAGGCAGGGACCACCTACGAGCAGTACTTC.

On this clonotype: One base away lies a much larger clone, so this may be a sequencing read error. The rearrangement links TRBV6-2 or TRBV6-3 to TRBJ1-1; no reliable D call. Germline assignment: CDR1 MNHEY and CDR2 SVGEGT. Trimming removed 4 bases from V and 4 bases from J, with 19 bases in between. The CDR3 consists of 16 residues. DNA of the CDR3: TGTGCCAGCAGTTGCTGGAGGGAGCCCTTGGGCACTGAAGCTTTCTTT. It codes for CASSCWREPLGTEAFF.

The rearrangement links TRBV7-3 to TRBJ2-3; 9 bases agree with TRBD2. The CDR3 is 15 amino acids. Germline CDR1 and CDR2: SGHTA and FQGTGA. The V gene end was trimmed by 5 bases and the J gene end by 3 bases; junction bases not matched to a gene: 6. In nucleotides, the CDR3 is TGTGCCAGCAGCCCTCTAGCGGGAATGACAGATACGCAGTATTTT. This sequence encodes CASSPLAGMTDTQYF.